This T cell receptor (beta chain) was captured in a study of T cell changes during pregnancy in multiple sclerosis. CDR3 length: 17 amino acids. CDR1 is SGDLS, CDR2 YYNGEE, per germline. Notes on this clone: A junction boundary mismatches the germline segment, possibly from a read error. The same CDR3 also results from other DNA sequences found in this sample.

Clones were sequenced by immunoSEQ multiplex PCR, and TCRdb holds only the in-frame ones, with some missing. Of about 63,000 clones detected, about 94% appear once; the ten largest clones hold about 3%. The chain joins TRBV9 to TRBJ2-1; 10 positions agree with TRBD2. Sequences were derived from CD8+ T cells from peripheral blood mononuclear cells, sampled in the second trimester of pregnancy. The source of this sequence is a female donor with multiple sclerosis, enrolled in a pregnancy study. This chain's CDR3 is CASSVEGTSASYNEQFF. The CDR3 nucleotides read TGTGCCAGTAGCGTAGAAGGGACTAGCGCATCCTACAATGAGCAGTTCTTC.